A single sample gave rise to the 19 T cell receptor beta chains below, sequenced in a study of T cell responses to AZD1222 COVID-19 vaccine. Sequencing was performed with immunoSEQ multiplex PCR; in TCRdb, only in-frame clones are kept and a portion is missing. This table holds more than 85,000 clones, approximately 89% found once. Sample: peripheral blood, taken on day 0 of AZD1222 vaccination. The receptors shown here come from an adult in good health.

As DNA, the CDR3 is TGTGCCAGCAGCGCATCCGGGACTCCTTTCGTCTCCTATAATTCACCCCTCCACTTT. Its translation: CASSASGTPFVSYNSPLHF. The chain employs TRBV13 and TRBJ1-6, with D perhaps matching TRBD1 (5 bases). Germline V gene lookup returns CDR1 PRHDT and CDR2 FYEKMQ (reference sequence). This CDR3 spans 19 amino acids. V lost 5 bases, J lost 0 bases, and 20 bases lay in between.

This chain joins TRBV6-5 and TRBJ2-7; 8 nucleotides line up with TRBD2. Germline CDR1 MNHEY, CDR2 SVGAGI. The CDR3 runs 14 residues. V gave up 6 bases and J gave up 7 bases; unmatched junction bases: 11. This CDR3 reads CASRSRAGVGEQYF. The CDR3 DNA reads TGTGCCAGCAGATCCCGAGCGGGAGTAGGGGAGCAGTACTTC.

The rearrangement joins TRBV4-2 to TRBJ2-3, with 8 bases identical to TRBD1. There are 16 residues in the CDR3. Germline V gene sequence: CDR1 LGHNA, CDR2 YNFKEQ. J was trimmed by 5 bases and V by 4 bases; bases with no gene match: 11. CDR3 sequence reads: CASSLQGQGAVDTQYF. CDR3 DNA sequence: TGTGCCAGCAGCCTCCAGGGGCAGGGGGCCGTAGATACGCAGTATTTT.

The CDR3 sequence is CASRIAGELFF. The CDR3, as DNA: TGTGCCAGCAGAATAGCCGGGGAGCTGTTTTTT. V usage is TRBV12-3 or TRBV12-4 and J usage is TRBJ2-2; no definite D call. Trimming removed 6 bases at V and 6 bases at J, with 5 bases between. This CDR3 has 11 amino acids.

This clone has just a few counts. This sequence joins TRBV6-5 and TRBJ1-2; no clear D gene. Trimming left V 1 base short and J 7 bases short, with 4 bases between. Germline V gene data show CDR1 as MNHEY and CDR2 as SVGAGI. The CDR3 loop spans 11 amino acids. In DNA form, the CDR3 reads TGTGCCAGCAGTTACTTTTTTGGCTACACCTTC. This gives the protein CASSYFFGYTF.

The chain couples TRBV18 to TRBJ2-3; D is perhaps TRBD2 (7 bases). The CDR3 extends over 17 amino acids. Germline CDR1 KGHSH, CDR2 LQKENI. Trimming took 3 bases from V and 4 from J, leaving 20 bases between them. CDR3 nucleotides: TGTGCCAGCTCACCCCGCAGGTCCGGGGGGCGCCCAGATACGCAGTATTTT. Protein sequence: CASSPRRSGGRPDTQYF.

The V call is TRBV7-3, the J call TRBJ2-2, with 10 bases identical to TRBD2. Losses at the gene ends were 5 bases for V and 6 bases for J; bases not matched to a gene: 9. Germline loops: CDR1 SGHTA, CDR2 FQGTGA. The CDR3 is made up of 16 amino acids. The CDR3, as DNA: TGTGCCAGCAGCCCCACTAGAGCGGGAGGGCCCGGGGAGCTGTTTTTT. This sequence encodes CASSPTRAGGPGELFF.

V gene TRBV6-2 or TRBV6-3 combines with J gene TRBJ2-3; D could derive from TRBD1 or TRBD2 (5 bases each). Per germline, CDR1 MNHEY and CDR2 SVGEGT. This CDR3 has 15 amino acids. V dropped 2 bases and J dropped 1 base, with 10 bases sitting between them. The CDR3 DNA follows: TGTGCCAGCAGTTACCCCCTGGGGGGCACAGATACGCAGTATTTT. It yields the protein CASSYPLGGTDTQYF.

This chain joins TRBV9 and TRBJ2-1, with unresolved D. This CDR3 is 16 amino acids long. Germline V gives CDR1 SGDLS, CDR2 YYNGEE. The germline V and J ends were trimmed by 5 bases and 8 bases, with 23 bases remaining between them. The CDR3 loop reads CASSSLNRAPLDEQFF. In nucleotides, the CDR3 is TGTGCCAGCAGTAGCCTGAATCGGGCCCCCCTGGATGAGCAGTTCTTC.

This chain joins TRBV18 and TRBJ2-1, with D maybe TRBD1 (5 bases). The CDR3 contains 15 residues. From germline, CDR1 is KGHSH and CDR2 LQKENI. The germline V and J ends were trimmed by 5 bases and 0 bases, with 11 bases remaining between them. For the CDR3, the DNA is TGTGCCAGCTCAAGGACATTAGACTCCTACAATGAGCAGTTCTTC. Its protein product is CASSRTLDSYNEQFF.

This chain connects TRBV7-3 to TRBJ2-7; D not resolved. This CDR3 is 13 amino acids long. Germline V lookup: CDR1 SGHTA, CDR2 FQGTGA. The V gene lost 2 bases and the J gene lost 5 bases, with 10 bases spanning the gap. The CDR3 region is CASSLSASNEQYF. DNA of the CDR3: TGTGCCAGCAGCTTATCTGCTTCCAACGAGCAGTACTTC. The full variable domain, in which reference TRBV7-3 and TRBJ2-7 provide the parts outside the CDR3, is GAGVSQTPSNKVTEKGKYVELRCDPISGHTALYWYRQSLGQGPEFLIYFQGTGAADDSGLPNDRFFAVRPEGSVSTLKIQRTERGDSAVYLCASSLSASNEQYFGPGTRLTVT.

The rearrangement links TRBV2 to TRBJ1-2; D ambiguous. Germline lookup yields CDR1 SNHLY and CDR2 FYNNEI. The length of the CDR3 is 12 residues. V lost 6 bases to trimming and J lost 5 bases, with 10 bases between them. The CDR3 reads CASRLRAYGYTF. The CDR3 DNA sequence: TGTGCCAGCAGGTTAAGGGCTTATGGCTACACCTTC.

This chain links TRBV9 with TRBJ2-7; 7 bases are shared with TRBD2. J lost 5 bases, V lost 2 bases, and 7 bases had no gene match. CDR1 is SGDLS, CDR2 YYNGEE, per germline. This CDR3 spans 14 amino acids. The CDR3: CASSVAGEANEQYF. The CDR3 nucleotides are TGTGCCAGCAGCGTCGCGGGGGAGGCGAACGAGCAGTACTTC.

V usage is TRBV5-1 and J usage is TRBJ2-5; D is uncertain. This CDR3 is built from 15 residues. V lost 0 bases, J lost 2 bases, and 11 bases lay in between. In germline, CDR1 is SGHRS, CDR2 YFSETQ. The CDR3 DNA reads as TGCGCCAGCAGCTTGGGTGCGGCACAACAAGAGACCCAGTACTTC. Protein: CASSLGAAQQETQYF.

This clone was seen only a few times. The rearrangement links TRBV5-1 to TRBJ1-4; 8 bases are shared with TRBD1. V was pared by 4 bases and J by 2 bases, with 4 bases of the junction left unmatched. CDR1 is SGHRS and CDR2 is YFSETQ in the germline V gene. The length of the CDR3 is 15 residues. CDR3 nucleotide sequence: TGCGCCAGCAGCGACCGGACAGGGACTAATGAAAAACTGTTTTTT. This codes for CASSDRTGTNEKLFF.

The gene calls are TRBV5-1 and TRBJ1-4; maybe TRBD1 (6 bases). V was clipped by 4 bases and J by 1 base, with 8 bases between them. CDR3 length: 14 residues. From germline, CDR1 is SGHRS and CDR2 YFSETQ. The CDR3 protein is CASSLQGTNEKLFF. CDR3 in DNA: TGCGCCAGCAGCCTACAGGGAACTAATGAAAAACTGTTTTTT.

V is TRBV5-1 and J is TRBJ1-5; 9 bases map to TRBD1. Germline V gene sequence: CDR1 SGHRS, CDR2 YFSETQ. J was trimmed by 4 bases and V by 0 bases; bases with no gene match: 2. CDR3 length: 15 residues. The CDR3 coding sequence is TGCGCCAGCAGCTTGGAGGGACAGGGAAATCAGCCCCAGCATTTT. It encodes CASSLEGQGNQPQHF.

V usage is TRBV2 and J usage is TRBJ1-1; the D is unclear. Germline CDR1 and CDR2: SNHLY and FYNNEI. The CDR3 is 14 amino acids. Deletions cut 8 bases from V and 2 bases from J, with 15 bases between. CDR3 in amino acids: CASDRDGFNTEAFF. The CDR3 DNA follows: TGTGCCAGCGATAGAGACGGCTTTAACACTGAAGCTTTCTTT.

CDR3: CASSYSSDTEAFF. Here the CDR3 DNA reads TGTGCCAGCAGTTACTCATCCGACACTGAAGCTTTCTTT. The gene calls are TRBV6-6 and TRBJ1-1; D remains unclear. Germline CDR1 MNHNY, CDR2 SVGAGI (reference sequence). The ends were cut back, 0 bases at V and 3 bases at J, with 5 bases in the middle. The CDR3 length is 13 residues.